Below, one T cell receptor (beta chain) is given with its context. The antigen is unknown. Once extracted for a subset, genomic DNA was divided evenly among several immunoSEQ plates. The method was immunoSEQ multiplex PCR; TCRdb's version includes in-frame clones alone and lacks a portion of them. Found here are about 1,800,000 clones, over 85% of them singletons; the top ten hold approximately 1%. The sample originates from a study of shared clonotypes between healthy human individuals. Whole-study context: CD4 naive and CD4 memory each took three plates per donor, while CD8 naive took two and CD8 memory one.

Trimming pared 0 bases from V and 6 bases from J, leaving 18 bases between. Germline V lookup: CDR1 SGHTA, CDR2 FQGTGA. The CDR3 extends over 17 amino acids. CD45RO-negative, CCR7-selected cells formed the naive CD8 fraction, which excluded terminally differentiated effector memory CD45RA+ cells. Findings and limits, study-wide: The four-donor shared clonotypes exceeded non-shared clonotypes in generation probability, with non-shared ones scoring lower.

The chain has TRBV7-3 and TRBJ2-1; D is possibly TRBD1 or TRBD2 (5 bases each). The TCR was taken from a man in his late teens or twenties in good health. The sequencing input was naive CD8+ T cells sorted from blood. This CDR3 reads CASSLTIGRSGTNEQFF. Here the CDR3 DNA reads TGTGCCAGCAGCTTAACTATAGGGCGTAGTGGGACCAATGAGCAGTTCTTC.